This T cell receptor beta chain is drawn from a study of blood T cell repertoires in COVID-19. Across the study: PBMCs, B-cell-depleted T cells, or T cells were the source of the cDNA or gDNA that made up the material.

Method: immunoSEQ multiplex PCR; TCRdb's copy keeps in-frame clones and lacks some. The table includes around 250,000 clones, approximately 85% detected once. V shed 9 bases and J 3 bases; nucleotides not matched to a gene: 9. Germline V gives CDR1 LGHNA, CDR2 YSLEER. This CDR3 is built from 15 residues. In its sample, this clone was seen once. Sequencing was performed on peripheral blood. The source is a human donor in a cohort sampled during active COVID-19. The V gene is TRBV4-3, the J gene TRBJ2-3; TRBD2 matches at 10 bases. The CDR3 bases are TGCGCCAGTAGAGGGCGAGCGGGGGGGACAGATACGCAGTATTTT. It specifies CASRGRAGGTDTQYF.